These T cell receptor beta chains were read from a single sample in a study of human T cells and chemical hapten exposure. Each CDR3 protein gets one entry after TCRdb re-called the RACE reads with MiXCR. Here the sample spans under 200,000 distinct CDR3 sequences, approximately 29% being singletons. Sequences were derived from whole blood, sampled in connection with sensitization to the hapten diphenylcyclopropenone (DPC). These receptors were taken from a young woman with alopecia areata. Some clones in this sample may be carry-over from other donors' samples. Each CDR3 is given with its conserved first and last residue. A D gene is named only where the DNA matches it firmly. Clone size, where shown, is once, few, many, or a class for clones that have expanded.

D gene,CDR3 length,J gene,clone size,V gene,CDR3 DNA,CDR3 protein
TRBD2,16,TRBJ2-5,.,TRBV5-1,TGCGCCAGCAGCTTGTCCTCTAGCGGGGTACAAGAGACCCAGTACTTC,CASSLSSSGVQETQYF
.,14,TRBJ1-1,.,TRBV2,TGTGCCAGCCGACGGGACGGACTGAACACTGAAGCTTTCTTT,CASRRDGLNTEAFF
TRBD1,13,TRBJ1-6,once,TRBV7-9,TGTGCCAGCAGCCGTGGGACAGAGACACCCCTCCACTTT,CASSRGTETPLHF
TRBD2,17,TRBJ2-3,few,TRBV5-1,TGCGCCAGCAGCTTGGTGACTAGCGGGTTCTCAGGAGATACGCAGTATTTT,CASSLVTSGFSGDTQYF
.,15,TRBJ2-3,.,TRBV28,TGTGCCAGCAGTTTGGGGCAGGCTAGGGCAGATACGCAGTATTTT,CASSLGQARADTQYF
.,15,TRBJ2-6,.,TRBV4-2,TGTGCCAGCAGCCAAGGACTAGCTGGGGCCAACGTCCTGACTTTC,CASSQGLAGANVLTF
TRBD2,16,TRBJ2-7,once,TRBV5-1,TGCGCCAGCAGTTCCGTTAGCGGGGGCCCCGCCTACGAGCAGTACTTC,CASSSVSGGPAYEQYF
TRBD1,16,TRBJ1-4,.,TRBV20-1,TGCAGTGCTAGAGGTTGGGGACAGGGGCGCGGGGAAAAACTGTTTTTT,CSARGWGQGRGEKLFF
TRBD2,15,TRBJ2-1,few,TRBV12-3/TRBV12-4,TGTGCCAGCAGGTCCGGGACTAGCGGGAGTAATGAGCAGTTCTTC,CASRSGTSGSNEQFF
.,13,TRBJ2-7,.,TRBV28,TGTGCCAGCAGTGTACCGGGTCCCTACGAGCAGTACTTC,CASSVPGPYEQYF
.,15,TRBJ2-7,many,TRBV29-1,TGCAGCGTTGAAGTATGGGATTTAAACTCCTACGAGCAGTACTTC,CSVEVWDLNSYEQYF
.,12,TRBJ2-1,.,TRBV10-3,TGTGCCATCAGTGCAGGGGGGGATGAGCAGTTCTTC,CAISAGGDEQFF
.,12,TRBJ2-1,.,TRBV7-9,TGTGCCAGCAGCTTCCTCACGAATGAGCAGTTCTTC,CASSFLTNEQFF
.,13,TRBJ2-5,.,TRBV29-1,TGCAGCGTTGAACGAGGGGTCGAAGAGACCCAGTACTTC,CSVERGVEETQYF
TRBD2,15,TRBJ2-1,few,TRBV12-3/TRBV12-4,TGTGCCAGCAGGCCGGGACTAGCCTCCTACAATGAGCAGTTCTTC,CASRPGLASYNEQFF
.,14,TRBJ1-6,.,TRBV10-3,TGTGCCATCAGTGGAGCAGCTAATAATTCACCCCTCCACTTT,CAISGAANNSPLHF
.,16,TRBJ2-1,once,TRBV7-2,TGTGCCAGCAGCTTAGCTATGTCTAGACTCTACAATGAGCAGTTCTTC,CASSLAMSRLYNEQFF
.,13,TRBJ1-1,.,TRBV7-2,TGTGCCAGCAGCTTTAGTCTGGGCACTGAAGCTTTCTTT,CASSFSLGTEAFF
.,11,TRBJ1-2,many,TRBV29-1,TGCAGCGTTGAGACAGCCTATGGCTACACCTTC,CSVETAYGYTF
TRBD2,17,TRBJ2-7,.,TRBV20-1,TGCAGTGCTAGGGAACGGGGGCTCAGCGGGAGGGTCAACGAGCAGTACTTC,CSARERGLSGRVNEQYF
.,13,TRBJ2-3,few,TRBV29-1,TGCAGCGTTGATGGCCCTAGCACAGATACGCAGTATTTT,CSVDGPSTDTQYF
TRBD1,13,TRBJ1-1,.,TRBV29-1,TGCAGCGTGGGGGGACAGGGAAACACTGAAGCTTTCTTT,CSVGGQGNTEAFF
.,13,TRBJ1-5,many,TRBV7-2,TGTGCCAGCAGTCGACAAAGCAATCAGCCCCAGCATTTT,CASSRQSNQPQHF
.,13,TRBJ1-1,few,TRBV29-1,TGCAGCGTTGAATTCTTTGGGGGCACTGAAGCTTTCTTT,CSVEFFGGTEAFF
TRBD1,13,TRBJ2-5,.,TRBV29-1,TGCAGCTCCCGGGACAGGGCGAAAGAGACCCAGTACTTC,CSSRDRAKETQYF
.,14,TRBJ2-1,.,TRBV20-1,TGCAGTGCTAGCCGGCTTACGGGCTACAATGAGCAGTTCTTC,CSASRLTGYNEQFF
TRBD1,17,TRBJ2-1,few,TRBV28,TGTGCCAGCAGATATAGGACAGGGGATTCCGTGGACAATGAGCAGTTCTTC,CASRYRTGDSVDNEQFF
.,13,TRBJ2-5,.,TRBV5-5,TGTGCCAGCAGCTTGGCCAGTACCGAGACCCAGTACTTC,CASSLASTETQYF
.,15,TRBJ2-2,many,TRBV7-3,TGTGCCAGCCGAGCCCAGGGGTCGGCCACCGGGGAGCTGTTTTTT,CASRAQGSATGELFF
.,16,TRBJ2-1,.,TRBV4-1,TGCGCCAGCAGCCAAGTTGACGGGACTGTGTACAATGAGCAGTTCTTC,CASSQVDGTVYNEQFF
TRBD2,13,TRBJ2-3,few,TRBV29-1,TGCAGCGCTAAAGCGGGAGGGCCGGATACGCAGTATTTT,CSAKAGGPDTQYF
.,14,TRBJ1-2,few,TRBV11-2,TGTGCCATCTACATGAGGATGGGGTTGAAGGGCTACACCTTC,CAIYMRMGLKGYTF
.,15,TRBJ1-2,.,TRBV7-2,TGTGCCAGCAGCCCGTACATGTGGGGGAACTATGGCTACACCTTC,CASSPYMWGNYGYTF
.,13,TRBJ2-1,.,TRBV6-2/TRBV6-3,TGTGCCAGCAGTTCAAGGGGGAACAATGAGCAGTTCTTC,CASSSRGNNEQFF
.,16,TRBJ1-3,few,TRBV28,TGTGCCAGCAGTTTCTCAGGACAGCCGACTGGAAACACCATATATTTT,CASSFSGQPTGNTIYF
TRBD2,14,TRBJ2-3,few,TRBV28,TGTGCCAGCACTCGCGGGGGTAGCACAGATACGCAGTATTTT,CASTRGGSTDTQYF
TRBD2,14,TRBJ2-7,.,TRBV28,TGTGCCAGCAGAAGAGCGGGAGGCTTCTACGAGCAGTACTTC,CASRRAGGFYEQYF
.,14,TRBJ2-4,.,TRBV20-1,TGCAGTGCTAGTAGGCAGGGTAGGAAAAACATTCAGTACTTC,CSASRQGRKNIQYF
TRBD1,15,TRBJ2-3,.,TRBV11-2,TGTGCCAGCAGCCGTTGGGGACAGAGCACAGATACGCAGTATTTT,CASSRWGQSTDTQYF
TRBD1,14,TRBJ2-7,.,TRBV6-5,TGTGCCACCTCCCCGGGACAGGGCTTCTACGAGCAGTACTTC,CATSPGQGFYEQYF
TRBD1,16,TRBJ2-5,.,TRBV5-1,TGCGCCAGCAGCCTGACAGGGGGCCCCCAACAAGAGACCCAGTACTTC,CASSLTGGPQQETQYF
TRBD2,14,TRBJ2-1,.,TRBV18,TGTGCCAGCTCCGGGACTAGCGGGGACAATGAGCAGTTCTTC,CASSGTSGDNEQFF
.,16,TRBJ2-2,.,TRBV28,TGTGCCAGCAGTTTGGGCTTAAGACTGTACACCGGGGAGCTGTTTTTT,CASSLGLRLYTGELFF
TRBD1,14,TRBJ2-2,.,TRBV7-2,TGTGCCAGCAGCGGACGGACAGGGTCCGGGGAGCTGTTTTTT,CASSGRTGSGELFF
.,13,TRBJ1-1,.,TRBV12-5,TGTGCTAGTGGTTTGGGAAGGAACACTGAAGCTTTCTTT,CASGLGRNTEAFF
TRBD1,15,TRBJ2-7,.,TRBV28,TGTGCCAGCAGTTCGCCCGGGACAGTATCCTACGAGCAGTACTTC,CASSSPGTVSYEQYF
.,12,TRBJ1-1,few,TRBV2,TGTGCCAGCAGTCGAGAGGGCACTGAAGCTTTCTTT,CASSREGTEAFF
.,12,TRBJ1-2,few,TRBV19,TGTGCCAGTAGGGACGGAGAGGGTGGCTACACCTTC,CASRDGEGGYTF
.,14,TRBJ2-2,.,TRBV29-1,TGCAGCGTTGGGAGGGGTAGCCCGACCGGGGAGCTGTTTTTT,CSVGRGSPTGELFF
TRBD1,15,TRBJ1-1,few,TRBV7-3,TGTGCCAGCAGCTTAACGGGGACAGGGTCGACTGAAGCTTTCTTT,CASSLTGTGSTEAFF
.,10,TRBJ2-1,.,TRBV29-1,TGCAGCGTTGGGGGGCATGAGCAGTTCTTC,CSVGGHEQFF
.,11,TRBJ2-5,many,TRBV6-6,TGTGCCAGCAGCCCACTCAGCGCCCAGTACTTC,CASSPLSAQYF
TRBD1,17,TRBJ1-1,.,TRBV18,TGTGCCAGCTCACCACCGAGGACAGGGTCTAGGAACACTGAAGCTTTCTTT,CASSPPRTGSRNTEAFF
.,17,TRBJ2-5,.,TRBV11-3,TGTGCCAGCAGCTTAGGGGAGAGGACGGAGCTTCAAGAGACCCAGTACTTC,CASSLGERTELQETQYF
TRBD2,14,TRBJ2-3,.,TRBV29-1,TGCAGCGTTGGGTTGTTAGCGGGGGTATATACGCAGTATTTT,CSVGLLAGVYTQYF
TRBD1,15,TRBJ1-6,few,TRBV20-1,TGCAGTGCTAGACCAGGGACAGTCTATAATTCACCCCTCCACTTT,CSARPGTVYNSPLHF
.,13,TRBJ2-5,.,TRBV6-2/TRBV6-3,TGTGCCAGCAATGACTATCCCCAAGAGACCCAGTACTTC,CASNDYPQETQYF
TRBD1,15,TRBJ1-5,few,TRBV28,TGTGCCAGCAGCCCCGGACAGGCACCAAATCAGCCCCAGCATTTT,CASSPGQAPNQPQHF
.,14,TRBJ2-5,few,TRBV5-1,TGCGCCAGCAGCCAACTAGCCCAACAAGAGACCCAGTACTTC,CASSQLAQQETQYF
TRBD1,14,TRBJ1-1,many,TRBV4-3,TGCGCCAGCAGCCAGGGACAGGGGCACACTGAAGCTTTCTTT,CASSQGQGHTEAFF